These 14 T cell receptor beta chains were sequenced from one sample in a study of T cell repertoires in cytomegalovirus infection. Their antigens remain unidentified. A single record per CDR3 protein comes from TCRdb applying MiXCR to the reads. Seen here are roughly 110,000 distinct CDR3 sequences, about 33% observed once, and the top ten hold less than 45%. The specimen was CD8+ T cells from cultured PBMCs, collected from culture after CMV antigen stimulation. The receptors stem from a human donor in good health (CMV status not recorded). Some clones in this sample may be carry-over from other donors' samples.

The V call is TRBV20-1, the J call TRBJ2-4; 9 nucleotides match TRBD1. Per germline, CDR1 DFQATT and CDR2 SNEGSKA (reference sequence). This CDR3 spans 16 amino acids. Losses at the gene ends were 5 bases for V and 9 bases for J; bases not matched to a gene: 17. The CDR3 here is CSASTGTGSSYGIQYF. Written as DNA, the CDR3 is TGCAGTGCTTCCACCGGGACAGGGTCAAGTTACGGCATTCAGTACTTC.

This clonotype was observed a few times. The chain has TRBV7-6 and TRBJ1-1, with 10 bases aligning to TRBD1. The length of the CDR3 is 15 residues. V lost 4 bases, J lost 2 bases, and 4 bases stayed unmatched. CDR1 SGHVS and CDR2 FNYEAQ come from the germline V gene. CDR3 nucleotides: TGTGCCAGCAGCTCCGGACAGGGGGGCAACACTGAAGCTTTCTTT. It yields the protein CASSSGQGGNTEAFF.

Remarks on this clonotype: A much larger clone differs from this one at a single base, so this may be a read error. The rearrangement links TRBV7-6 to TRBJ1-2, with D possibly being TRBD1 (5 bases). Trimming cost V 0 bases and J 6 bases, with 17 bases left between them. Germline V gene lookup returns CDR1 SGHVS and CDR2 FNYEAQ. This CDR3 comprises 16 residues. CDR3 sequence: CASSLAYRVREDGYTF. Here the CDR3 DNA reads TGTGCCAGCAGCTTAGCGTACCGGGTCAGGGAGGATGGCTACACCTTC.

Concerning this clonotype: A much more abundant neighbour one base away suggests this may be a read error. This rearrangement joins TRBV7-4 to TRBJ2-7; no definite D call. This CDR3 contains 11 residues. Germline-derived CDR1 and CDR2 are SGHVT and SQSDAQ. Trimming shortened V by 5 bases and J by 3 bases, and 5 bases separated the two germline ends. The CDR3 reads CASSNGYEQYF. CDR3 coding DNA: TGTGCCAGCAGCAACGGCTACGAGCAGTACTTC.

With respect to this clonotype: Being one base from a much bigger clone, this may be a read error. This chain connects TRBV27 to TRBJ2-1; 14 bases match TRBD2. Germline V gene lookup returns CDR1 MNHEY and CDR2 SMNVEV (reference sequence). The CDR3 extends over 18 amino acids. V dropped 0 bases and J dropped 7; count of bases not matched to a gene: 8. The chain's CDR3 is CASSLSWTSGGRENEQFF. The CDR3 DNA is TGTGCCAGCAGTTTATCGTGGACTAGCGGGGGGAGAGAGAATGAGCAGTTCTTC.

The V and J genes are TRBV7-9 and TRBJ2-4, with TRBD2 identical over 11 bases. Germline trimming cut 5 bases from V and 0 bases from J; bases unmatched to any gene: 12. In germline, CDR1 is SEHNR, CDR2 FQNEAQ (reference sequence). The CDR3 covers 19 residues. The CDR3: CASSLSSGGTYLAKNIQYF. The CDR3 DNA sequence: TGTGCCAGCAGCCTCTCTAGCGGGGGGACCTACCTAGCCAAAAACATTCAGTACTTC.

Only a few counts were recorded for this clonotype. This chain connects TRBV4-3 to TRBJ1-3; D perhaps matches TRBD1 (6 bases). Germline V lookup: CDR1 LGHNA, CDR2 YSLEER. The CDR3 sequence is 16 residues long. The V and J ends lost 1 base and 0 bases respectively, with 10 bases between them. CDR3 loop: CASSQAQGFSGNTIYF. The CDR3 nucleotides read TGCGCCAGCAGCCAAGCACAGGGCTTCTCTGGAAACACCATATATTTT.

Only a few counts were recorded for this clonotype. The J gene is TRBJ1-2, the V gene TRBV20-1, with D maybe TRBD1 (5 bases). CDR3 size: 14 residues. V lost 3 bases to trimming and J lost 3 bases, with 14 bases between them. The germline CDR1 and CDR2 sequences are DFQATT and SNEGSKA (reference sequence). CDR3 nucleotides: TGCAGTGCTAGTATCGGCAGGGAATACTATGGCTACACCTTC. Translation gives CSASIGREYYGYTF.

The rearrangement links TRBV29-1 to TRBJ2-1; D call uncertain. The CDR3 spans 14 residues. The germline gives CDR1 SQVTM, CDR2 ANQGSEA. With 1 base removed from V and 4 bases from J, the gap between germline ends came to 11 bases. CDR3 sequence reads: CSVEGWTEYNEQFF. The CDR3 nucleotides read TGCAGCGTTGAAGGTTGGACGGAGTACAATGAGCAGTTCTTC.

This clonotype was seen more than once but under ten times. The chain has TRBV6-1 and TRBJ2-7; the D is unclear. Germline V CDR1 and CDR2: MNHNS, SASEGT. V was pared by 3 bases and J by 2 bases, with 2 bases between. The CDR3 extends over 11 amino acids. CDR3: CASSEAYEQYF. For the CDR3, the DNA is TGTGCCAGCAGTGAGGCCTACGAGCAGTACTTC.

This sequence joins TRBV6-5 and TRBJ2-1; 7 bases fit TRBD1. CDR1 and CDR2 (germline): MNHEY, SVGAGI. This CDR3 spans 13 amino acids. V gave up 5 bases and J gave up 6 bases; unmatched junction bases: 4. The DNA for the CDR3 is TGTGCCAGCAGTCGGACAGGAGGCAATGAGCAGTTCTTC. Its protein is CASSRTGGNEQFF.

This clonotype was observed a few times. The chain recombines TRBV11-2 with TRBJ1-4, with a weak D call TRBD1 (6 bases). Germline CDR1 and CDR2: SGHAT and FQNNGV. This CDR3 comprises 15 residues. The V end lost 5 bases, the J end lost 5 bases, and 15 bases lay between the germline ends. CDR3 DNA sequence: TGTGCCAGCAGCCCGACTGGACAGAGCAATGAAAAACTGTTTTTT. It yields the protein CASSPTGQSNEKLFF.

The gene calls are TRBV7-2 and TRBJ2-5; TRBD2 might be the D (5 bases). The V and J ends lost 1 base and 4 bases respectively, with 7 bases between them. CDR1 is SGHTA and CDR2 is FQGNSA in the germline V gene. The CDR3 length is 13 residues. CDR3 sequence (DNA): TGTGCCAGCAGCTTAGTGCGGGCAGAGACCCAGTACTTC. It yields the protein CASSLVRAETQYF.

The J gene is TRBJ2-3, the V gene TRBV27, with D possibly matching TRBD2 (7 bases). Germline V gene data show CDR1 as MNHEY and CDR2 as SMNVEV (reference sequence). Trimming removed 6 bases at V and 9 bases at J, with 22 bases between. The CDR3 has 15 residues. The CDR3 loop is CASSLRKGGLDTQYF. CDR3 nucleotides: TGTGCCAGCAGCTTACGGAAGGGGGGGTTGGACACGCAGTATTTT.